One and the same sample provided the 6 T cell receptor beta chains below, sequenced in a study of T cells after yellow fever vaccination. In TCRdb, the 5' RACE reads were re-called with MiXCR into one record per CDR3 protein. In the table there are a few hundred thousand distinct CDR3 sequences, 9.5% to 13% of which are singletons. The sample consisted of PBMCs, taken on the day of the first yellow fever vaccination. Receptors originate from a man aged 18 to 35 who received the YFV17D yellow fever vaccine.

This clonotype was detected only a few times. The chain employs TRBV7-9 and TRBJ2-7, with D hard to call. Trimming left V 2 bases short and J 6 bases short, with 8 bases between. Germline values: CDR1 SEHNR, CDR2 FQNEAQ (reference sequence). CDR3 length equals 12 residues. The CDR3 DNA follows: TGTGCCAGCAGCTTAACCCAAAGCGAGCAGTACTTC. Translation gives CASSLTQSEQYF. The full variable domain, with the rest looked up from reference TRBV7-9 and TRBJ2-7, is DTGVSQNPRHKITKRGQNVTFRCDPISEHNRLYWYRQTLGQGPEFLTYFQNEAQLEKSRLLSDRFSAERPKGSFSTLEIQRTEQGDSAMYLCASSLTQSEQYFGPGTRLTVT.

This sequence joins TRBV27 and TRBJ1-1, with a possible D match to TRBD1 (5 bases). Between the trimmed V and J ends, which lost 5 bases and 1 base, there was a span of 14 bases. The length of the CDR3 is 15 residues. The germline gives CDR1 MNHEY, CDR2 SMNVEV (reference sequence). CDR3 DNA: TGTGCCAGCAGTCCGATTGATACAGGGAACACTGAAGCTTTCTTT. Translating gives CASSPIDTGNTEAFF.

The chain couples TRBV7-8 to TRBJ2-4, with 7 bases matching TRBD1. The CDR3 extends over 15 amino acids. J lost 3 bases, V lost 5 bases, and 7 bases had no gene match. Germline V CDR1 and CDR2: SGHVS, FQNEAQ. DNA for the CDR3: TGTGCCAGCAGCAATGACAGGGCGAGCAAAAACATTCAGTACTTC. It is translated as CASSNDRASKNIQYF. Filled out from reference TRBV7-8 and TRBJ2-4, the complete variable domain reads GAGVSQSPRYKVAKRGQDVALRCDPISGHVSLFWYQQALGQGPEFLTYFQNEAQLDKSGLPSDRFFAERPEGSVSTLKIQRTQQEDSAVYLCASSNDRASKNIQYFGAGTRLSVL.

This sequence joins TRBV27 and TRBJ2-6, with D hard to call. This CDR3 is 16 amino acids long. Trimming cost V 0 bases and J 0 bases, with 6 bases left between them. CDR1 MNHEY and CDR2 SMNVEV come from the germline V gene (reference sequence). DNA of the CDR3: TGTGCCAGCAGTTTATCGTCAGGCTCTGGGGCCAACGTCCTGACTTTC. Translated: CASSLSSGSGANVLTF.

The chain recombines TRBV19 with TRBJ1-6, with 7 bases matching TRBD1. This CDR3 has 17 residues. V lost 5 bases to trimming and J lost 0 bases; unmatched junction nucleotides: 7. Per germline, CDR1 LNHDA and CDR2 SQIVND (reference sequence). DNA of the CDR3: TGTGCCAGTAGTCCCGGACAGGCCCGCTCCTATAATTCACCCCTCCACTTT. Encoded protein: CASSPGQARSYNSPLHF.

The chain links TRBV27 to TRBJ1-6; D gene unclear. Looked up from germline, CDR1 is MNHEY and CDR2 is SMNVEV (reference sequence). V was trimmed by 3 bases and J by 4 bases, leaving 13 bases between them. This CDR3 has 16 residues. The CDR3 here is CASSFMFTEYNSPLHF. The CDR3 DNA is TGTGCCAGCAGTTTCATGTTTACCGAGTATAATTCACCCCTCCACTTT.